The T cell receptor beta chain described here comes from a study of T cells in Graves' hyperthyroidism and ophthalmopathy. Of note for this clonotype: Its antigen is currently unknown.

Study results and caveats: For ophthalmopathy, model prediction preceded onset by a median approximately 6 months.

In germline, CDR1 is SEHNR, CDR2 FQNEAQ (reference sequence). CDR3 size: 15 residues. With 4 bases removed from V and 0 bases from J, the gap between germline ends came to 12 bases. What was amplified from RNA transcripts were TCR beta CDR3 regions. Primed by the HTBI set, a first-round RT-PCR was run on the TCR CDR3. TCRdb re-called the multiplex PCR reads through MiXCR, storing one row per CDR3 protein. This sample has 600,000 to 700,000 distinct CDR3 sequences, with about 15% found just once. Diagnostic assessment was based on clinical symptoms, serum thyroxine and TRAb, thyroid ultrasound and orbital computed tomography.

V and J are TRBV7-9 and TRBJ2-5; D perhaps matches TRBD2 (5 bases). The sample was blood. The sequence was obtained from a middle-aged woman with Graves' ophthalmopathy. This chain's CDR3 is CASSSSSGYQETQYF. The DNA for the CDR3 is TGTGCCAGCAGCTCTTCATCGGGGTACCAAGAGACCCAGTACTTC.